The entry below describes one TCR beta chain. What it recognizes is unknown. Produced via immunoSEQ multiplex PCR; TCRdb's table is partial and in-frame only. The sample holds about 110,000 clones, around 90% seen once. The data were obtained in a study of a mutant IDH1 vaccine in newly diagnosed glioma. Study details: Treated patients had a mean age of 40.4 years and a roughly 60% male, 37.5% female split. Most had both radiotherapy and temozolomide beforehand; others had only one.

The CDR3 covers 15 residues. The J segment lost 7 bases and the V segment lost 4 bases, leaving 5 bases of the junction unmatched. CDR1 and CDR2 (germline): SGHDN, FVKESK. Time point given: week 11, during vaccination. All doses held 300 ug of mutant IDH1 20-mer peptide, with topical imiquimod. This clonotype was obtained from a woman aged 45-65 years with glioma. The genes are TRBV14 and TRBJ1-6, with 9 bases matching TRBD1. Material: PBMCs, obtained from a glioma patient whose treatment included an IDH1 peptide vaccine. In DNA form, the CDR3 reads TGTGCCAGCAGCCCACAGGGGGCGAAGAATTCACCCCTCCACTTT. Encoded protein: CASSPQGAKNSPLHF.